Detailed here is one T cell receptor (beta chain). Antigen unknown. The data belong to a study of identical twins. Study conclusions and caveats: Insertions were reduced in abundant cord blood beta clonotypes but not in memory repertoires.

Germline CDR1 is MNHNS and CDR2 is SASEGT. The CDR3 runs 15 residues. The ends were cut back, 7 bases at V and 3 bases at J, with 15 bases in the middle. TCRdb redid the calling of the 5' RACE reads with MiXCR, one entry per CDR3 protein. The sample holds approximately 620,000 distinct CDR3 sequences; 8% to 9% are singletons and the top ten take 0.98%. The sample was also reused in another study, on yellow fever vaccine responses in identical twins.

The chain carries TRBV6-1 and TRBJ2-2; D is perhaps TRBD1 (6 bases). This receptor was taken from a young woman in good health. Sequenced material: PBMCs. CDR3: CASTQQGPYTGELFF. The CDR3 DNA is TGTGCCAGCACTCAACAGGGACCATACACCGGGGAGCTGTTTTTT.